Listed below are T cell receptor beta chains from one sample, sequenced in a study of blood T cell repertoires in COVID-19. The table came from immunoSEQ multiplex PCR; TCRdb's copy has only in-frame clones and leaves some out. The table records about 300,000 clones, around 87% of them present only once. Material: peripheral blood. Source of these receptors: a man between 65 and 79 years old with acute or convalescent COVID-19. The CDR3 runs from the conserved cysteine through the conserved F or W. The D gene is left open where the match is weak. Clone size, where shown, is once, few, many, or a class for clones that have expanded.

v_gene: TRBV2
d_gene: NA
j_gene: TRBJ1-4
abundance: few
CDR3aa: CASRLRGTNEKLFF
CDR3nt: TGTGCCAGCAGGCTCAGGGGCACTAATGAAAAACTGTTTTTT

v_gene: TRBV7-2
d_gene: NA
j_gene: TRBJ1-3
abundance: few
CDR3aa: CASSLVTFAGNTIYF
CDR3nt: TGTGCCAGCAGCTTAGTTACATTCGCAGGAAACACCATATATTTT

v_gene: TRBV15
d_gene: TRBD1
j_gene: TRBJ2-1
abundance: NA
CDR3aa: CATSRGQGARSGGAYNEQFF
CDR3nt: TGTGCCACCAGCAGGGGCCAGGGGGCGCGATCTGGCGGAGCCTACAATGAGCAGTTCTTC

v_gene: TRBV18
d_gene: NA
j_gene: TRBJ2-3
abundance: NA
CDR3aa: CASSSQGLPDTQYF
CDR3nt: TGTGCCAGCTCGTCCCAGGGGCTCCCAGATACGCAGTATTTT

v_gene: TRBV2
d_gene: NA
j_gene: TRBJ1-2
abundance: NA
CDR3aa: CASKRLNYGYTF
CDR3nt: TGTGCCAGCAAGAGGCTAAACTATGGCTACACCTTC

v_gene: TRBV5-1
d_gene: TRBD1
j_gene: TRBJ1-3
abundance: NA
CDR3aa: CASSQGTGNSGNTIYF
CDR3nt: TGCGCCAGCAGCCAGGGGACAGGAAACTCTGGAAACACCATATATTTT

v_gene: TRBV9
d_gene: NA
j_gene: TRBJ2-1
abundance: few
CDR3aa: CASSVGNRARNEQFF
CDR3nt: TGTGCCAGCAGCGTAGGCAACAGGGCCCGCAATGAGCAGTTCTTC

v_gene: TRBV19
d_gene: NA
j_gene: TRBJ1-5
abundance: NA
CDR3aa: CASSTNGVQGNQPQHF
CDR3nt: TGTGCCAGTAGCACCAATGGTGTCCAGGGCAATCAGCCCCAGCATTTT

v_gene: TRBV30
d_gene: NA
j_gene: TRBJ1-4
abundance: NA
CDR3aa: CAWSVVYRANEKLFF
CDR3nt: TGTGCCTGGAGTGTTGTCTACAGGGCTAATGAAAAACTGTTTTTT

v_gene: TRBV19
d_gene: NA
j_gene: TRBJ1-5
abundance: once
CDR3aa: CASSLTGNQPQHF
CDR3nt: TGTGCCAGTAGTCTGACGGGAAATCAGCCCCAGCATTTT

v_gene: TRBV28
d_gene: NA
j_gene: TRBJ2-7
abundance: once
CDR3aa: CASSPPPRDEQYF
CDR3nt: TGTGCCAGCAGTCCCCCCCCCAGGGACGAGCAGTACTTC

v_gene: TRBV30
d_gene: NA
j_gene: TRBJ2-7
abundance: NA
CDR3aa: CAWSVRGGDEQYF
CDR3nt: TGTGCCTGGAGTGTACGGGGTGGCGACGAGCAGTACTTC

v_gene: TRBV9
d_gene: TRBD1
j_gene: TRBJ1-3
abundance: NA
CDR3aa: CASSARQGGSGNTIYF
CDR3nt: TGTGCCAGCAGCGCCCGACAGGGGGGCTCTGGAAACACCATATATTTT

v_gene: TRBV29-1
d_gene: TRBD1
j_gene: TRBJ1-2
abundance: NA
CDR3aa: CSGQGTGEGDGYTF
CDR3nt: TGCAGCGGGCAAGGGACAGGGGAAGGGGATGGCTACACCTTC

v_gene: TRBV30
d_gene: NA
j_gene: TRBJ1-1
abundance: NA
CDR3aa: CAGGGSTEAFF
CDR3nt: TGTGCGGGCGGAGGGAGCACTGAAGCTTTCTTT

v_gene: TRBV10-3
d_gene: TRBD2
j_gene: TRBJ2-5
abundance: NA
CDR3aa: CAISEGLAGGETQYF
CDR3nt: TGTGCCATCAGTGAGGGGCTAGCGGGAGGAGAGACCCAGTACTTC

v_gene: TRBV19
d_gene: NA
j_gene: TRBJ1-5
abundance: NA
CDR3aa: CASSPTGNNQPQHF
CDR3nt: TGTGCCAGTAGCCCTACAGGGAACAATCAGCCCCAGCATTTT

v_gene: TRBV20-1
d_gene: NA
j_gene: TRBJ1-1
abundance: NA
CDR3aa: CSAPRDIQAFF
CDR3nt: TGCAGTGCTCCCAGGGACATTCAAGCTTTCTTT

v_gene: TRBV24-1
d_gene: TRBD1
j_gene: TRBJ2-7
abundance: NA
CDR3aa: CATSDPRDRSSYEQYF
CDR3nt: TGTGCCACCAGTGACCCCCGGGACAGGAGCTCCTACGAGCAGTACTTC

v_gene: TRBV27
d_gene: TRBD1
j_gene: TRBJ1-5
abundance: NA
CDR3aa: CASRRTGVGQPQHF
CDR3nt: TGTGCCAGCAGACGGACAGGGGTAGGGCAGCCCCAGCATTTT

v_gene: TRBV9
d_gene: NA
j_gene: TRBJ2-1
abundance: NA
CDR3aa: CASSVQVFENEQFF
CDR3nt: TGTGCCAGCAGCGTACAGGTGTTTGAGAATGAGCAGTTCTTC

v_gene: TRBV9
d_gene: NA
j_gene: TRBJ2-3
abundance: NA
CDR3aa: CASSVALAMRADTQYF
CDR3nt: TGTGCCAGCAGCGTAGCTTTGGCCATGAGGGCAGATACGCAGTATTTT

v_gene: TRBV27
d_gene: NA
j_gene: TRBJ1-3
abundance: NA
CDR3aa: CASSPLSGNTIYF
CDR3nt: TGTGCCAGCAGTCCCCTAAGCGGAAACACCATATATTTT

v_gene: TRBV19
d_gene: TRBD2
j_gene: TRBJ2-7
abundance: NA
CDR3aa: CASSLGLAGGLEQYF
CDR3nt: TGTGCCAGTAGTCTCGGACTAGCGGGAGGGTTGGAGCAGTACTTC

v_gene: TRBV10-1
d_gene: NA
j_gene: TRBJ1-6
abundance: NA
CDR3aa: CASSEKFRVYYNSPLHF
CDR3nt: TGCGCCAGCAGTGAGAAGTTCAGGGTCTACTATAATTCACCCCTCCACTTT

v_gene: TRBV27
d_gene: TRBD1
j_gene: TRBJ1-4
abundance: NA
CDR3aa: CASSFGTGNEKLFF
CDR3nt: TGTGCCAGCAGTTTCGGGACAGGGAATGAAAAACTGTTTTTT

v_gene: TRBV6-5
d_gene: NA
j_gene: TRBJ2-3
abundance: NA
CDR3aa: CASSFGDTQYF
CDR3nt: TGTGCCAGCAGCTTCGGTGATACGCAGTATTTT

v_gene: TRBV9
d_gene: NA
j_gene: TRBJ1-4
abundance: NA
CDR3aa: CASSVAVSNEKLFF
CDR3nt: TGTGCCAGCAGCGTCGCCGTGAGTAATGAAAAACTGTTTTTT

v_gene: TRBV30
d_gene: TRBD2
j_gene: TRBJ2-3
abundance: NA
CDR3aa: CAWATSGGVYTQYF
CDR3nt: TGTGCCTGGGCCACTAGCGGGGGGGTATATACGCAGTATTTT

v_gene: TRBV5-4
d_gene: TRBD2
j_gene: TRBJ2-2
abundance: NA
CDR3aa: CASSKGRGATGELFF
CDR3nt: TGTGCCAGCAGCAAAGGGCGGGGGGCCACCGGGGAGCTGTTTTTT

v_gene: TRBV6-2/TRBV6-3
d_gene: TRBD2
j_gene: TRBJ2-2
abundance: NA
CDR3aa: CASSPAGATNTGELFF
CDR3nt: TGTGCCAGCAGCCCAGCGGGGGCCACGAACACCGGGGAGCTGTTTTTT

v_gene: TRBV5-5
d_gene: NA
j_gene: TRBJ1-4
abundance: NA
CDR3aa: CASSLAGQGGSNEKLFF
CDR3nt: TGTGCCAGCAGCTTGGCCGGGCAGGGAGGGAGTAATGAAAAACTGTTTTTT

v_gene: TRBV25-1
d_gene: NA
j_gene: TRBJ1-4
abundance: NA
CDR3aa: CASSARGNEKLFF
CDR3nt: TGTGCCAGCAGTGCGAGGGGGAATGAAAAACTGTTTTTT

v_gene: TRBV4-2
d_gene: TRBD2
j_gene: TRBJ2-1
abundance: NA
CDR3aa: CASSQERAGGRWNEQFF
CDR3nt: TGTGCCAGCAGCCAAGAGAGAGCGGGGGGGCGGTGGAATGAGCAGTTCTTC

v_gene: TRBV9
d_gene: TRBD1
j_gene: TRBJ1-1
abundance: NA
CDR3aa: CASSSGGGTGGTEAFF
CDR3nt: TGTGCCAGCAGCTCAGGGGGAGGGACAGGGGGCACTGAAGCTTTCTTT

v_gene: TRBV28
d_gene: TRBD1
j_gene: TRBJ1-4
abundance: NA
CDR3aa: CASRDRGRALFF
CDR3nt: TGTGCCAGCAGAGACAGGGGGCGGGCACTGTTTTTT

v_gene: TRBV2
d_gene: NA
j_gene: TRBJ2-7
abundance: few
CDR3aa: CASSPHYEQYF
CDR3nt: TGTGCCAGCAGTCCCCACTACGAGCAGTACTTC

v_gene: TRBV28
d_gene: NA
j_gene: TRBJ1-6
abundance: NA
CDR3aa: CATYDRNSPLHF
CDR3nt: TGTGCCACCTACGACAGGAATTCACCCCTCCACTTT

v_gene: TRBV3-1/TRBV3-2
d_gene: TRBD2
j_gene: TRBJ2-7
abundance: NA
CDR3aa: CASSLSGRGEQYF
CDR3nt: TGTGCCAGCAGCCTTAGCGGGAGGGGAGAGCAGTACTTC

v_gene: TRBV5-5
d_gene: NA
j_gene: TRBJ2-1
abundance: NA
CDR3aa: CACSRTLDYNEQFF
CDR3nt: TGTGCCTGCAGCAGGACTCTAGACTACAATGAGCAGTTCTTC

v_gene: TRBV4-2
d_gene: TRBD2
j_gene: TRBJ2-3
abundance: few
CDR3aa: CASSQELVGRGVSDTQYF
CDR3nt: TGTGCCAGCAGCCAAGAATTAGTGGGGCGGGGGGTGTCCGATACGCAGTATTTT

v_gene: TRBV7-6
d_gene: TRBD2
j_gene: TRBJ2-1
abundance: NA
CDR3aa: CASSPTHSGRAGSEQFF
CDR3nt: TGTGCCAGCAGCCCCACCCATAGCGGGAGGGCTGGGAGTGAGCAGTTCTTC

v_gene: TRBV4-3
d_gene: NA
j_gene: TRBJ1-4
abundance: NA
CDR3aa: CASSLQIRADNEKLFF
CDR3nt: TGCGCCAGCAGCCTCCAAATCCGAGCGGATAATGAAAAACTGTTTTTT

v_gene: TRBV28
d_gene: TRBD1
j_gene: TRBJ1-2
abundance: once
CDR3aa: CASSSRPGQLF
CDR3nt: TGTGCCAGCAGTTCCCGACCGGGACAGCTCTTC

v_gene: TRBV19
d_gene: NA
j_gene: TRBJ1-3
abundance: NA
CDR3aa: CASSLTGGSGNTIYF
CDR3nt: TGTGCCAGTAGTCTGACGGGGGGCTCTGGAAACACCATATATTTT

v_gene: TRBV10-1
d_gene: NA
j_gene: TRBJ1-3
abundance: NA
CDR3aa: CANTLTPDTSSGNTIYF
CDR3nt: TGCGCCAATACCCTTACGCCCGACACAAGCTCTGGAAACACCATATATTTT

v_gene: TRBV28
d_gene: TRBD1
j_gene: TRBJ1-2
abundance: NA
CDR3aa: CASRPGQQIYGYTF
CDR3nt: TGTGCCAGCAGGCCGGGACAGCAAATCTATGGCTACACCTTC

v_gene: TRBV2
d_gene: NA
j_gene: TRBJ2-3
abundance: NA
CDR3aa: CASRTGTDTDTQYF
CDR3nt: TGTGCCAGCAGAACCGGGACTGACACAGATACGCAGTATTTT

v_gene: TRBV9
d_gene: TRBD2
j_gene: TRBJ2-5
abundance: NA
CDR3aa: CASSASGLAGQETQYF
CDR3nt: TGTGCCAGCAGCGCATCGGGACTAGCGGGCCAAGAGACCCAGTACTTC

v_gene: TRBV7-9
d_gene: NA
j_gene: TRBJ1-1
abundance: once
CDR3aa: CASSPSGGRTEAFF
CDR3nt: TGTGCCAGCAGCCCCTCCGGGGGGCGAACTGAAGCTTTCTTT

v_gene: TRBV19
d_gene: TRBD2
j_gene: TRBJ2-1
abundance: few
CDR3aa: CASSIGREYNEQFF
CDR3nt: TGTGCCAGTAGTATCGGGAGGGAATACAATGAGCAGTTCTTC

v_gene: TRBV4-1
d_gene: NA
j_gene: TRBJ2-5
abundance: NA
CDR3aa: CASRAGLGQETQYF
CDR3nt: TGTGCCAGCAGGGCAGGGTTGGGACAAGAGACCCAGTACTTC

v_gene: TRBV28
d_gene: TRBD1
j_gene: TRBJ2-1
abundance: NA
CDR3aa: CATPSRDRVGEQFF
CDR3nt: TGTGCCACCCCGTCACGGGACAGGGTAGGTGAGCAGTTCTTC

v_gene: TRBV18
d_gene: NA
j_gene: TRBJ2-5
abundance: NA
CDR3aa: CASSPDRQQETQYF
CDR3nt: TGTGCCAGCTCACCGGACAGACAACAAGAGACCCAGTACTTC